Listed below are T cell receptor beta chains from one sample, sequenced in a study of T cells in Graves' hyperthyroidism and ophthalmopathy. TCRdb redid the calling of the multiplex PCR reads with MiXCR, one entry per CDR3 protein. This repertoire shows around 350,000 distinct CDR3 sequences, about 20% found once; its top ten account for about 4%. Input material: blood. The receptors derive from a woman between 18 and 29 years old with Graves' hyperthyroidism. The CDR3 runs from the conserved cysteine through the conserved F or W. The order of the fields is CDR3 protein, CDR3 DNA, clone size, J gene, D gene, V gene. The D gene is left open where the match is weak. Only part of the rows carry a size: once, few, many, or a class if the clone is expanded.

CDR3 protein: CSARGPNLKSSYEQYF; CDR3 DNA: TGCAGTGCTAGAGGGCCAAACCTAAAAAGCTCCTACGAGCAGTACTTC; clone size: many; J gene: TRBJ2-7; D gene: .; V gene: TRBV20-1
CDR3 protein: CAHRGLSYEQYF; CDR3 DNA: TGTGCCCACAGGGGGCTCTCCTACGAGCAGTACTTC; clone size: many; J gene: TRBJ2-7; D gene: TRBD1; V gene: TRBV6-1
CDR3 protein: CSVEPGYSDEQYF; CDR3 DNA: TGCAGCGTTGAGCCGGGGTATTCGGACGAGCAGTACTTC; clone size: .; J gene: TRBJ2-7; D gene: .; V gene: TRBV29-1
CDR3 protein: CASSSPGLAGGPHLQETQYF; CDR3 DNA: TGTGCCAGCAGTTCTCCGGGACTAGCGGGAGGGCCTCATTTGCAAGAGACCCAGTACTTC; clone size: few; J gene: TRBJ2-5; D gene: TRBD2; V gene: TRBV12-3/TRBV12-4
CDR3 protein: CASSLLSGPIRNQPQHF; CDR3 DNA: TGTGCCAGCAGTTTGCTGTCAGGTCCTATTCGCAATCAGCCCCAGCATTTT; clone size: many; J gene: TRBJ1-5; D gene: .; V gene: TRBV12-3/TRBV12-4
CDR3 protein: CASSWERFTEAFF; CDR3 DNA: TGTGCCAGCAGCTGGGAACGGTTCACTGAAGCTTTCTTT; clone size: many; J gene: TRBJ1-1; D gene: .; V gene: TRBV11-2
CDR3 protein: CASSAGLAKNIQYF; CDR3 DNA: TGTGCCAGCAGCGCCGGACTAGCCAAAAACATTCAGTACTTC; clone size: .; J gene: TRBJ2-4; D gene: .; V gene: TRBV7-9
CDR3 protein: CSAYPGQQETQYF; CDR3 DNA: TGCAGTGCTTACCCGGGACAGCAAGAGACCCAGTACTTC; clone size: many; J gene: TRBJ2-5; D gene: TRBD1; V gene: TRBV20-1
CDR3 protein: CASRRSDRGLGYGYTF; CDR3 DNA: TGTGCCAGCCGTAGGTCGGACAGGGGCCTTGGGTATGGCTACACCTTC; clone size: .; J gene: TRBJ1-2; D gene: TRBD1; V gene: TRBV12-3/TRBV12-4
CDR3 protein: CASEGIYEQYF; CDR3 DNA: TGTGCCAGCGAGGGAATCTACGAGCAGTACTTC; clone size: .; J gene: TRBJ2-7; D gene: .; V gene: TRBV6-1
CDR3 protein: CASWGNRGGDTEAFF; CDR3 DNA: TGTGCCAGCTGGGGGAACAGGGGGGGAGACACTGAAGCTTTCTTT; clone size: .; J gene: TRBJ1-1; D gene: TRBD1; V gene: TRBV28
CDR3 protein: CSVGGGNYGYTF; CDR3 DNA: TGCAGCGTTGGTGGGGGGAACTATGGCTACACCTTC; clone size: many; J gene: TRBJ1-2; D gene: .; V gene: TRBV29-1
CDR3 protein: CASSLEGFYEQYF; CDR3 DNA: TGTGCCAGCAGTTTGGAGGGCTTCTACGAGCAGTACTTC; clone size: many; J gene: TRBJ2-7; D gene: .; V gene: TRBV12-3/TRBV12-4
CDR3 protein: CASSQGALAGGSQETQYF; CDR3 DNA: TGCGCCAGCAGCCAAGGTGCTCTAGCGGGGGGATCCCAAGAGACCCAGTACTTC; clone size: many; J gene: TRBJ2-5; D gene: TRBD2; V gene: TRBV4-1
CDR3 protein: CASSLVAATEAFF; CDR3 DNA: TGTGCCAGCAGTTTAGTTGCGGCCACTGAAGCTTTCTTT; clone size: many; J gene: TRBJ1-1; D gene: .; V gene: TRBV12-3/TRBV12-4
CDR3 protein: CASSARTAANYGYTF; CDR3 DNA: TGTGCCAGCAGCGCGAGGACAGCAGCTAACTATGGCTACACCTTC; clone size: few; J gene: TRBJ1-2; D gene: .; V gene: TRBV9
CDR3 protein: CAISEGGFGAYQPQHF; CDR3 DNA: TGTGCCATCAGTGAGGGGGGGTTTGGGGCTTATCAGCCCCAGCATTTT; clone size: many; J gene: TRBJ1-5; D gene: .; V gene: TRBV10-3